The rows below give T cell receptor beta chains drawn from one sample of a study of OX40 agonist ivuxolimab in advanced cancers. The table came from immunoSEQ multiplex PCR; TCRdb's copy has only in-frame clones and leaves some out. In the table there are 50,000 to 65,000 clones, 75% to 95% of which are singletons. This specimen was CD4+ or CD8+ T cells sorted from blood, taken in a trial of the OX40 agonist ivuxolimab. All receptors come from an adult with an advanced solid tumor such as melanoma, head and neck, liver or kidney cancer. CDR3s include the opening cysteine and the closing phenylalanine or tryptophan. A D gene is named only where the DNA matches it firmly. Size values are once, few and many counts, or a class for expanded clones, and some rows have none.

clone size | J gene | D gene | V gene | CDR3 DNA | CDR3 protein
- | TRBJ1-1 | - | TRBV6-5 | TGTGCCAGCAGTTACTTAAGAGAGTCGGAAGCTTTCTTT | CASSYLRESEAFF
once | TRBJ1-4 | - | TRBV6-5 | TGTGCCAGCAGTTATAGCGGCATTGACGAAAAACTGTTTTTT | CASSYSGIDEKLFF
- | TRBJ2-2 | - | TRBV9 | TGTGCCAGCAGCGTCGGGGGAACCGGGGAGCTGTTTTTT | CASSVGGTGELFF
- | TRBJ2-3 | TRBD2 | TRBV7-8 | TGTGCCAGCAGCTTTAGACTAGCGGAAGATGGCACAGATACGCAGTATTTT | CASSFRLAEDGTDTQYF
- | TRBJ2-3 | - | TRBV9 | TGTGCCAGCAGCCCTAGGGACAGCACAGATACGCAGTATTTT | CASSPRDSTDTQYF
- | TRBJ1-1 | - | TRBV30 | TGTGCCTGGAGTCACACAGGAACTGAAGCTTTCTTT | CAWSHTGTEAFF
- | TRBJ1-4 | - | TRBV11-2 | TGTGCCAGCAGCCCCCGCGCGGGAAGTGAAAAACTGTTTTTT | CASSPRAGSEKLFF
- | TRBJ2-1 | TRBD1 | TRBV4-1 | TGCGCCAGCAGCTGGACAGGGGATGAGCAGTTCTTC | CASSWTGDEQFF
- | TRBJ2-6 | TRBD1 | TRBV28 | TGTGCCAGCAGTTTAAGTCCCTCAGGGGGCTTTGGGGCCAACGTCCTGACTTTC | CASSLSPSGGFGANVLTF
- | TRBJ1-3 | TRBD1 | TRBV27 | TGTGCCAGCAGTGCTTGGGACAGGGTCTCTGGAAACACCATATATTTT | CASSAWDRVSGNTIYF
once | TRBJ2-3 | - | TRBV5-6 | TGTGCCAGCAGCTTGTGGGGGGCCGATACGCAGTATTTT | CASSLWGADTQYF
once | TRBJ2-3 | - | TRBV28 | TGTGCCAGCAGTTTCTCCAGGGTGGATCGTTTAAGCACAGATACGCAGTATTTT | CASSFSRVDRLSTDTQYF
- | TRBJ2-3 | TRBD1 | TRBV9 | TGTGCCAGCAGCCAGTTCCCAACCGGGACAGGGCATTCAGATACGCAGTATTTT | CASSQFPTGTGHSDTQYF
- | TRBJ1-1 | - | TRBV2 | TGTGCCAGCAGTGAAGCAGGCTGGGGCCCCGGGTCAGCTTTCTTT | CASSEAGWGPGSAFF
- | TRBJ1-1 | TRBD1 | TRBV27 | TGTGCCAGCAGTCCGTACGGGATACACAGGGGCGGCCCGAACACTGAAGCTTTCTTT | CASSPYGIHRGGPNTEAFF
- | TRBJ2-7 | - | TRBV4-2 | TGTGCCAGCAGCCAAACCCGCGGGACCTACGAGCAGTACTTC | CASSQTRGTYEQYF
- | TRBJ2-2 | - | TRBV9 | TGTGCCAGCAGCGTAGTCCCGGCGGTGGGGACCGGGGAGCTGTTTTTT | CASSVVPAVGTGELFF
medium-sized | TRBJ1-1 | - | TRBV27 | TGTGCCAGCAGTTCTAGCAGGAGGGATCGGGACACTGAAGCTTTCTTT | CASSSSRRDRDTEAFF
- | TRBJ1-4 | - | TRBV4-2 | TGTGCCAGCAGCCCTGACTCCGAAAAACTGTTTTTT | CASSPDSEKLFF
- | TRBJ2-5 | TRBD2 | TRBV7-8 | TGTGCCAGCAGCTTAAGCCCCCCAGCGGGGGTCCAGGTGGAGACCCAGTACTTC | CASSLSPPAGVQVETQYF
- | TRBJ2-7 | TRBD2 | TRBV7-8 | TGTGCCAGCAGCCTCCTTAGCGGGGCTACCTACGAGCAGTACTTC | CASSLLSGATYEQYF
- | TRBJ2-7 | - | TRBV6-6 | TGTGCCAGCCCCACCTTACAAGGGTTC | CASPTLQGF
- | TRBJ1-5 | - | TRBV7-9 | TGTGCCAGCAGCTTAGCCGGCTTCGGGCAGCCCCAGCATTTT | CASSLAGFGQPQHF
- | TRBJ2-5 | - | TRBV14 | TGTGCCAGCAGCCAAGATGTGGTGACAGGCCAGACCCAGTACTTC | CASSQDVVTGQTQYF
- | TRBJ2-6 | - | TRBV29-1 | TGCAGCGTGACAGGCTCTGGGGCCAACGTCCTGACTTTC | CSVTGSGANVLTF
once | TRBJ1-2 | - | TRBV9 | TGTGCCAGCAGCGTAGGGGGGACAACCTATGGCTACACCTTC | CASSVGGTTYGYTF
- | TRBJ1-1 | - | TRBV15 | TGTGCCACCAGCAGAGGAGACCGCGTTGAAGCTTTCTTT | CATSRGDRVEAFF
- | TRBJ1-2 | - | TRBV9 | TGTGCCAGCAGCGTAGGAAGTGGCTACACCTTC | CASSVGSGYTF
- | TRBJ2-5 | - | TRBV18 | TGTGCCAGCTCACCCAAATGGACGATCACGGACCAAACCAAAGAGACCCAGTACTTC | CASSPKWTITDQTKETQYF
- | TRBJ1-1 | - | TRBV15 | TGTGCCACCAGCAGGTCCGAGGGAAGGACTGAAGCTTTCTTT | CATSRSEGRTEAFF
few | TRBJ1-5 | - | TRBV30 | TGTGCCTGGAGTCCCGGAACTAGCAATCAGCCCCAGCATTTT | CAWSPGTSNQPQHF
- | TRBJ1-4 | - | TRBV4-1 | TGCGCCAGCAGCCAAGCTGGACGGGGAGGGGAAAAACTGTTTTTT | CASSQAGRGGEKLFF
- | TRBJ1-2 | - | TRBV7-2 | TGTGCCAGCAGCCCGGCCACGGGGGATGGCTACACCTTC | CASSPATGDGYTF
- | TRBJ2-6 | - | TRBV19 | TGTGCCAGTAGTATAAACTCCGCGACCGTCTCTGGGGCCAACGTCCTGACTTTC | CASSINSATVSGANVLTF
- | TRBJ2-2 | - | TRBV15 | TGTGCCACCAGCAGAGACAGGGGGAACACCGGGGAGCTGTTTTTT | CATSRDRGNTGELFF
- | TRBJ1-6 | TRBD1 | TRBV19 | TGTGCCAGTAGTATAGATCGAACAGGGGCAACTTCACCCCTCCACTTT | CASSIDRTGATSPLHF
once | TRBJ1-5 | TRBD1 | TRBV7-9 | TGTGCCAGCAGCTTAGGACAGGGTTTTCAGCCCCAGCATTTT | CASSLGQGFQPQHF
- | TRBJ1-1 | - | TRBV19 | TGTGCCAGTAGTTTCAGAAACACTGAAGCTTTCTTT | CASSFRNTEAFF
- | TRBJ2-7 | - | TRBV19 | TGTGCCAGTAGTATCCCCGGATACGAGCAGTACTTC | CASSIPGYEQYF
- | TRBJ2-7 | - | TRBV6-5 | TGTGCCAGCAGTTACGGAGCAGCAAACTACGAGCAGTACTTC | CASSYGAANYEQYF
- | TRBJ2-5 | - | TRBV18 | TGTGCCAGCTCACCCCCGGCAGGGCCCGAGACCCAGTACTTC | CASSPPAGPETQYF
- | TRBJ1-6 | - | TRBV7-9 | TGTGCCAGCAGCCCCCCAGGACGGAACTCCTATAATTCACCCCTCCACTTT | CASSPPGRNSYNSPLHF
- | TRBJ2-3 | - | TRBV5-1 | TGCGCCAGCAGCTTGGGAGGGGTCGTGGGCACAGATACGCAGTATTTT | CASSLGGVVGTDTQYF
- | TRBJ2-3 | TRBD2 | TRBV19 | TGTGCCAGTATCGGACTAGCGGGAGAAGAGCCAGATACGCAGTATTTT | CASIGLAGEEPDTQYF
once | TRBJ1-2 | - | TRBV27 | TGTGCCAGCAGTTCGTATCTGGGAGCTAACTATGGCTACACCTTC | CASSSYLGANYGYTF
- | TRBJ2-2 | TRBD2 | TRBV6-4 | TGTGCCAGCAGTGAACGAACTAGCGGGGACGTCGGGGAGCTGTTTTTT | CASSERTSGDVGELFF
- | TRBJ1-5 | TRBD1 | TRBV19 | TGTGCCAGTAGTACGCCCGACAGGGGAAGCAATCAGCCCCAGCATTTT | CASSTPDRGSNQPQHF
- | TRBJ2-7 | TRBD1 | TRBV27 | TGTGCCAGCAGTTTTGGGGCTCAGGGGGTTCGGGAGCAGTACTTC | CASSFGAQGVREQYF
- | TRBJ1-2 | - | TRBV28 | TGTGCCAGCAGTAGGATTAACTATGGCTACACCTTC | CASSRINYGYTF
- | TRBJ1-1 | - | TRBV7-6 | TGTGCCAGCAGCCTAGACGACACGGCTCTGACAGCTTTCTTT | CASSLDDTALTAFF
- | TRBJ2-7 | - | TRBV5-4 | TGTGCCAGCAGCCCTTCCCCCTACGAGCAGTACTTC | CASSPSPYEQYF
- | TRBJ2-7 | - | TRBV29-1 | TGCAGCGGCGGACAGACCAACTACGAGCAGTACTTC | CSGGQTNYEQYF
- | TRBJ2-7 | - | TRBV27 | TGTGCCAGCAGTTTATCATCCTCCCGGGACACTAGAGACTACGAGCAGTACTTC | CASSLSSSRDTRDYEQYF
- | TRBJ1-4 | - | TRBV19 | TGTGCCAGTAGTGCCGCCCCGGACTCTGGCTTGTTTTTT | CASSAAPDSGLFF
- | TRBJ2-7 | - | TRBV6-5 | TGTGCCAGCAGTTACTCGAAACAAACCTACGAGCAGTACTTC | CASSYSKQTYEQYF
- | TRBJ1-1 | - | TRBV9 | TGTGCCAGCAGCCCACAGACAGGGAACACTGAAGCTTTCTTT | CASSPQTGNTEAFF
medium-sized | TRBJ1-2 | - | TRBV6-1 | TGTGCCAGCAGTGAAGCGGACGACACAGGGTTTGGCTACACCTTC | CASSEADDTGFGYTF
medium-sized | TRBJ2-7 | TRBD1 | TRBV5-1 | TGCGCCAGTTGGTCCGGGACAGGGGTCCACGAGCAGTACTTC | CASWSGTGVHEQYF
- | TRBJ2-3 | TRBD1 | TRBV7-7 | TGTGCTAGCAGCCAGGGACAGGGGCGTCCAGATACGCAGTATTTT | CASSQGQGRPDTQYF